These 2 T cell receptor beta chains share one sample of origin, sequenced in a study of cytomegalovirus exposure and HLA in healthy donors. The primer mix had 60 Vbeta and 13 Jbeta primers. Here immunoSEQ multiplex PCR was the method, and the copy in TCRdb shows in-frame clones only, minus some. The sample has under 200,000 clones, about four fifths seen once. Sequencing was performed on PBMCs. Every receptor here comes from a man aged 45-65 years in good health and CMV-seropositive.

The rearrangement uses TRBV6-5 and TRBJ2-5; possibly TRBD2 for D (5 bases). Trimming pared 3 bases from V and 5 bases from J, leaving 10 bases between. The CDR3 loop spans 13 amino acids. CDR1 and CDR2 (germline): MNHEY, SVGAGI. CDR3 sequence: CASSYEGIETQYF. The CDR3 DNA sequence: TGTGCCAGCAGTTATGAGGGTATCGAGACCCAGTACTTC.

Notes on this clone: One end of the junction fails to match germline, which may point to a read error. The rearrangement links TRBV11-2 to TRBJ2-7; 7 bases map to TRBD2. The CDR3 contains 16 residues. Per germline, CDR1 SGHAT and CDR2 FQNNGV. CDR3 amino acids: CASSLLGSGQSCEQYF. CDR3 coding DNA: TGTGCCAGCAGCTTACTGGGTAGCGGGCAATCCTGCGAGCAGTACTTC.